These 13 T cell receptor beta chains came from one sample sequenced in a study of cytomegalovirus exposure and HLA in healthy donors. The PCR contained 60 Vbeta and 13 Jbeta primers. Using immunoSEQ multiplex PCR, the repertoire was profiled, and TCRdb retains in-frame clones only, with some absent. The sample contains some 150,000 clones, about 82% of which appear only once. Sequencing used PBMCs. The receptors were gathered from a female donor in good health and CMV-seropositive.

The chain recombines TRBV25-1 with TRBJ2-3; weak D call: TRBD2 (5 bases). V lost 4 bases and J lost 2, with 7 bases in between. Germline V lookup: CDR1 MGHDK, CDR2 SYGVNS. CDR3 length equals 13 residues. Here the CDR3 reads CASSGTYTDTQYF. The CDR3 DNA reads as TGTGCCAGCAGTGGGACTTACACAGATACGCAGTATTTT.

The chain links TRBV4-1 to TRBJ1-4; D possibly corresponds to TRBD1 (6 bases). Germline V gene data show CDR1 as MGHRA and CDR2 as YSYEKL. There are 16 residues in the CDR3. V lost 0 bases and J lost 7, with 15 bases in between. The CDR3 DNA reads as TGCGCCAGCAGCCAAGAAAGAGGGGGAGTCGGTGAAAAACTGTTTTTT. This codes for CASSQERGGVGEKLFF.

This chain links TRBV7-9 with TRBJ2-2, with a weak D call TRBD1 (7 bases). V was clipped by 5 bases and J by 0 bases, with 22 bases between them. The CDR3 consists of 19 residues. From germline, CDR1 is SEHNR and CDR2 FQNEAQ (reference sequence). The CDR3 sequence is CASSNDRVRGSSNTGELFF. The CDR3 DNA is TGTGCCAGCAGCAACGACAGGGTTCGGGGGTCCTCGAACACCGGGGAGCTGTTTTTT.

The genes are TRBV2 and TRBJ2-2; D gene uncertain. V dropped 6 bases and J dropped 2 bases, with 7 bases sitting between them. Germline loops: CDR1 SNHLY, CDR2 FYNNEI. The CDR3 runs 13 residues. The CDR3 protein is CASRRSNTGELFF. DNA for the CDR3: TGTGCCAGCAGACGGAGCAACACCGGGGAGCTGTTTTTT.

This clone occurred a few times. V is TRBV7-9 and J is TRBJ2-7, with D maybe TRBD2 (5 bases). The germline V and J ends were trimmed by 4 bases and 3 bases, with 10 bases remaining between them. The CDR3 contains 13 residues. CDR1 and CDR2 (germline): SEHNR, FQNEAQ (reference sequence). The CDR3 sequence: CASSSGRGYEQYF. CDR3 in DNA: TGTGCCAGCAGCTCCGGACGGGGCTACGAGCAGTACTTC.

This chain connects TRBV2 to TRBJ2-5, with a weak D call TRBD1 (6 bases). Trimming pared 5 bases from V and 4 bases from J, leaving 20 bases between. CDR1 and CDR2 (germline): SNHLY, FYNNEI. The CDR3 sequence is 16 residues long. In nucleotides, the CDR3 is TGTGCCAGCAGTCTTTCCCCGGTCACCAGGGGAGAGACCCAGTACTTC. Residues: CASSLSPVTRGETQYF.

The chain joins TRBV23-1 to TRBJ1-1; unclear D gene. TRBV23-1 is an open reading frame, and its role is uncertain. The CDR3 sequence is 21 residues long. Trimming took off 1 base at V and 1 base at J, with 28 bases between the two ends. The CDR3 reads CASSQCGHLGRPGKGNTEAFF. The CDR3 DNA is TGCGCCAGCAGTCAATGTGGTCATTTGGGGAGGCCCGGAAAGGGGAACACTGAAGCTTTCTTT.

The chain joins TRBV11-2 to TRBJ2-7, with 8 bases that match TRBD2. Per the germline V gene, CDR1 is SGHAT and CDR2 is FQNNGV. V lost 2 bases to trimming and J lost 4 bases; unmatched junction nucleotides: 7. The CDR3 has 15 residues. The CDR3 is CASSLTGGPEYEQYF. CDR3 sequence (DNA): TGTGCCAGCAGCTTAACGGGGGGGCCAGAGTACGAGCAGTACTTC.

The chain carries TRBV14 and TRBJ1-2, with unresolved D. The V end lost 1 base, the J end lost 3 bases, and 12 bases lay between the germline ends. Germline CDR1 is SGHDN and CDR2 is FVKESK. The CDR3 covers 15 residues. As DNA, the CDR3 is TGTGCCAGCAGCCAAGTCGGGATCAGTGACTATGGCTACACCTTC. Translated, it gives CASSQVGISDYGYTF. Full variable domain (rest looked up from reference TRBV14 and TRBJ1-2): EAGVTQFPSHSVIEKGQTVTLRCDPISGHDNLYWYRRVMGKEIKFLLHFVKESKQDESGMPNNRFLAERTGGTYSTLKVQPAELEDSGVYFCASSQVGISDYGYTFGSGTRLTVV.

This rearrangement joins TRBV6-1 to TRBJ1-6; D is perhaps TRBD1 (5 bases). This CDR3 region has 15 residues. Trimming shortened V by 4 bases and J by 6 bases, and 13 bases separated the two germline ends. CDR1 and CDR2 (germline): MNHNS, SASEGT. CDR3 DNA: TGTGCCAGCAGTGGTACCGGGACTGTTAATTCACCCCTCCACTTT. The encoded protein is CASSGTGTVNSPLHF.

The genes are TRBV7-2 and TRBJ2-7; D is unresolved. The germline CDR1 and CDR2 sequences are SGHTA and FQGNSA. This CDR3 contains 15 residues. V was clipped by 0 bases and J by 0 bases, with 9 bases between them. CDR3 residues: CASSLAAQSSYEQYF. The CDR3, as DNA: TGTGCCAGCAGCTTAGCAGCGCAAAGCTCCTACGAGCAGTACTTC.

The chain carries TRBV2 and TRBJ1-6; D not certain. This CDR3 has 17 amino acids. V lost 0 bases, J lost 7 bases, and 16 bases lay in between. From germline, CDR1 is SNHLY and CDR2 FYNNEI. The CDR3 protein is CASSEASHVGGNSPLHF. CDR3 coding DNA: TGTGCCAGCAGTGAAGCCTCGCACGTAGGCGGAAATTCACCCCTCCACTTT.

The chain carries TRBV28 and TRBJ1-4; D remains ambiguous. The CDR3 spans 11 residues. Germline V gene lookup returns CDR1 MDHEN and CDR2 SYDVKM. With 7 bases removed from V and 8 bases from J, the gap between germline ends came to 8 bases. The chain's CDR3 is CASTNGEKLFF. CDR3 nucleotide sequence: TGTGCCAGCACAAACGGGGAAAAACTGTTTTTT. Complete variable domain (other parts from reference TRBV28 and TRBJ1-4): DVKVTQSSRYLVKRTGEKVFLECVQDMDHENMFWYRQDPGLGLRLIYFSYDVKMKEKGDIPEGYSVSREKKERFSLILESASTNQTSMYLCASTNGEKLFFGSGTQLSVL.